This T cell receptor beta chain was captured in a study of blood T cells in healthy people across ages. Alongside a J-beta primer mix, a sample-barcoded 5' primer served in a second PCR lasting 7 to 11 cycles. TCRdb passed the 5' RACE reads through MiXCR, listing each CDR3 protein once. The sample contains 750,000 to 850,000 distinct CDR3 sequences, roughly 25% of which appear only once. The CDR3 is made up of 14 amino acids. Trimming cost V 6 bases and J 6 bases, with 17 bases left between them. Per germline, CDR1 MDHEN and CDR2 SYDVKM. This same sample was also part of a study on T cells of mothers and their children. That work contributes: RNA was extracted, and all of it went into cDNA synthesis at about 1.5 ug per 15 ul.

The chain has TRBV28 and TRBJ1-1; no clear D gene. The clonotype was recovered from a boy aged 5-17 years in good health. Sequenced sample: blood. CDR3 sequence reads: CASSPGSNRPEAFF. CDR3 nucleotides: TGTGCCAGCAGCCCGGGGTCTAACCGCCCTGAAGCTTTCTTT.